This T cell receptor beta chain was identified during a study of cytomegalovirus exposure and HLA in healthy donors. Of note for this clone: Its target is unknown.

Use of 60 Vbeta and 13 Jbeta primers characterized the PCR. How the authors handled the data: In a later analysis, 75 million to 95 million unique TCR beta chains included roughly 11 million shared by two or more donors. Method: immunoSEQ multiplex PCR; TCRdb's copy keeps in-frame clones and lacks some. The D gene and trimming were derived from the DNA, and the V and J assignments and clone size from that table. This table has around 150,000 clones, 68% appearing once. Study-level points and caveats: A later analysis linked some 17,000 TCR beta sequences to HLA alleles at 0.05 false discovery rate.

The CDR3 contains 15 residues. V shed 5 bases and J shed 2 bases, with 16 bases lying between them. Looked up from germline, CDR1 is SGHTS and CDR2 is YDEGEE. The genes are TRBV5-8 and TRBJ1-1; TRBD1 might be the D (5 bases). This TCR derives from a woman in her thirties or forties in good health and CMV-seropositive. Sequenced material: PBMCs. The CDR3 region has the DNA TGTGCCAGCAGGGCCGGGGGAGGGTTCAACACTGAAGCTTTCTTT. It encodes CASRAGGGFNTEAFF. The full variable domain, in which reference TRBV5-8 and TRBJ1-1 provide the parts outside the CDR3, is EAGVTQSPTHLIKTRGQQATLRCSPISGHTSVYWYQQALGLGLQFLLWYDEGEERNRGNFPPRFSGRQFPNYSSELNVNALELEDSALYLCASRAGGGFNTEAFFGQGTRLTVV.